This TCR beta chain was sequenced in a study of cytomegalovirus exposure and HLA in healthy donors. The junction had 13 bases not matched to a gene; V was cut back by 4 bases and J by 0 bases. Looked up from germline, CDR1 is SGHRS and CDR2 is YFSETQ. The CDR3 is 17 residues long. This clone has a handful of counts. Its matching antigen is unknown. Vbeta (60) and Jbeta (13) primers were used in the PCR. Method: immunoSEQ multiplex PCR; TCRdb's copy keeps in-frame clones and lacks some. The sample has around 100,000 clones, 75% to 85% seen once; the top ten hold 2.5% to 3.5%. Study conclusions and caveats: Previous analysis showed most TCR beta V segments were productive about 87% or about 30% of the time.

The sequencing input was PBMCs. The J gene is TRBJ2-7, the V gene TRBV5-1; 7 bases are a match to TRBD2. This receptor was identified in a woman aged 18-30 years in good health and CMV-seropositive. In DNA form, the CDR3 reads TGCGCCAGCAGCGGGAGGGAGAGAGGAGGGGCCTCCTACGAGCAGTACTTC. The encoded protein is CASSGRERGGASYEQYF.